The T cell receptor (beta chain) under discussion was sequenced for a study of beta chain features in type 1 diabetes. Trimming took 1 base from V and 7 from J, leaving 4 bases between them. The CDR3 extends over 11 amino acids. Germline CDR1 reads DFQATT; CDR2 reads SNEGSKA (reference sequence). CD4+ naive, central memory, regulatory and stem cell-like memory cells were sorted via CD45RO/CCR7/CD25/CD127/CD95/CD27. As every portion of the isolated RNA was reverse transcribed, the sequencing read expressed TCRB transcripts. Clones were sequenced by immunoSEQ multiplex PCR, and TCRdb holds only the in-frame ones, with some missing. The data contain 500,000 to 700,000 clones, roughly a sixth of them singletons. About this clone itself: The same CDR3 can be traced to other DNA sequences in this sample.

The chain links TRBV20-1 to TRBJ1-4; D unresolved. The sequenced material came from naive CD4+ T cells from blood. The receptor was isolated from a man between 18 and 35 years old in good health. CDR3 sequence reads: CSARVREKLFF. Written as DNA, the CDR3 is TGCAGTGCTAGAGTTCGTGAAAAACTGTTTTTT.